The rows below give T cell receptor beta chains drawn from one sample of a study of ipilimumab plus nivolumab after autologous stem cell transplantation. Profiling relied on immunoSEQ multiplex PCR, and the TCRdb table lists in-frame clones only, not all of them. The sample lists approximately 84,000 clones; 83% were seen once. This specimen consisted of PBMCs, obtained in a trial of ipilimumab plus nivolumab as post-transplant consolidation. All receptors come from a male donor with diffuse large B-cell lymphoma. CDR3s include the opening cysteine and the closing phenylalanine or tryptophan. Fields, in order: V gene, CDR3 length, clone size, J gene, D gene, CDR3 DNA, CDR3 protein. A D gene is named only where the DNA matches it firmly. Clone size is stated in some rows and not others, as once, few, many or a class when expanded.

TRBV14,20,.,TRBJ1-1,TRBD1,TGTGCCAGCAGCCACCGCCATTTCGGGACAGGGGGCTTCATGGGCACTGAAGCTTTCTTT,CASSHRHFGTGGFMGTEAFF
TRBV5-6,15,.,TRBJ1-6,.,TGTGCCAGCAGCTTGGCCGCAGGGGACAATTCACCCCTCCACTTT,CASSLAAGDNSPLHF
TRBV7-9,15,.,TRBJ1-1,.,TGTGCCAGCAGCTTTTTGTACATGGGGGACACTGAAGCTTTCTTT,CASSFLYMGDTEAFF
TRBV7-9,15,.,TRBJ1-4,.,TGTGCCACCTCCCGGGGGGAAGCAACTAATGAAAAACTGTTTTTT,CATSRGEATNEKLFF
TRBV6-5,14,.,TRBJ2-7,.,TGTGCCAGCGGGGACTCGTCACCCACCTACGAGCAGTACTTC,CASGDSSPTYEQYF
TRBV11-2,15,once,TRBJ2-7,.,TGTGCCAGCAGCTTAGGGGACGGGGCAAACTACGAGCAGTACTTC,CASSLGDGANYEQYF
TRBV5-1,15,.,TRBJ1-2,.,TGCGCCAGCAGCTTGGTGGCAGGGGCGAACTATGGCTACACCTTC,CASSLVAGANYGYTF
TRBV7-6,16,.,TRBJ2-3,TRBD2,TGTGCCAGCAGCCTTACTAGCGGGGGGTTGGCAGATACGCAGTATTTT,CASSLTSGGLADTQYF
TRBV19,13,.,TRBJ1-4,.,TGTGCCAGTAGTATAACGGGGGGGGAAAAACTGTTTTTT,CASSITGGEKLFF
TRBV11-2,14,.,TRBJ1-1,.,TGTGCCAGCAGCTCAGACGTCATGAACACTGAAGCTTTCTTT,CASSSDVMNTEAFF
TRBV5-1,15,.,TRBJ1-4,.,TGCGCCAGCAGAGTACAGGGCGGCCCTAATGAAAAACTGTTTTTT,CASRVQGGPNEKLFF
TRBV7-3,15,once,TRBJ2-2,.,TGTGCCAGCAGCCCTCAGGGTTCCGGGACCGGGGAGCTGTTTTTT,CASSPQGSGTGELFF
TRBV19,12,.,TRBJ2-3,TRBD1,TGTGCCACCGGGACAGGGGAAGATACGCAGTATTTT,CATGTGEDTQYF
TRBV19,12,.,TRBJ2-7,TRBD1,TGTGCCAGTAGTGGGACAGCGTCCGAGCAGTACTTC,CASSGTASEQYF
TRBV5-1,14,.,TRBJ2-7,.,TGCGCCAGCAGCTTGGTTCCCAGTCCCTACGAGCAGTACTTC,CASSLVPSPYEQYF
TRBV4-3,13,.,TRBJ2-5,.,TGCGCCAGCAGCCAATCACTAGGGGAGACCCAGTACTTC,CASSQSLGETQYF
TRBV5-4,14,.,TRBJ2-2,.,TGTGCCAGCAGCTTGGAATTGAACACCGGGGAGCTGTTTTTT,CASSLELNTGELFF
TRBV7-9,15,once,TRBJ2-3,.,TGTGCCAGCATTCATCAGGGGGGTAGCACAGATACGCAGTATTTT,CASIHQGGSTDTQYF
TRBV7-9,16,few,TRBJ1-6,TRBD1,TGTGCCAGCAGCCATGGACAGGGGTTTTATAATTCACCCCTCCACTTT,CASSHGQGFYNSPLHF
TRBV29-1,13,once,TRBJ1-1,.,TGCAGCGTCGCATACTCAGAGGGACGTGAAGCTTTCTTT,CSVAYSEGREAFF